This TCR beta chain comes out of a study of shared clonotypes between healthy human individuals. Details on this clone: What it recognizes is unknown. This same CDR3 is encoded by further DNA sequences in the sample.

CDR3 size: 13 residues. The V and J ends lost 6 bases and 7 bases respectively, with 15 bases between them. Germline CDR1 reads LNHDA; CDR2 reads SQIVND (reference sequence). Assay: immunoSEQ multiplex PCR; the TCRdb copy retains only in-frame clones and omits some. Of some 500,000 clones in the sample, 70% to 80% were seen once. All donors were Caucasian adults living in Nashville, Tennessee. For unsorted samples, genomic DNA was extracted from 75 million to 90 million PBMCs. Study-wide points: The study drew on few donors, limiting represented genetic and exposure-history diversity.

Sequenced: PBMCs. The receptor was isolated from a woman between 40 and 50 years old in good health. Some clones in this sample may be carry-over from other donors' samples. The V call is TRBV19, the J call TRBJ1-2, with D possibly matching TRBD1 (6 bases). CDR3 residues: CASSRQGTGGYTF. DNA for the CDR3: TGTGCCAGTAGCCGTCAGGGGACGGGTGGCTACACCTTC.